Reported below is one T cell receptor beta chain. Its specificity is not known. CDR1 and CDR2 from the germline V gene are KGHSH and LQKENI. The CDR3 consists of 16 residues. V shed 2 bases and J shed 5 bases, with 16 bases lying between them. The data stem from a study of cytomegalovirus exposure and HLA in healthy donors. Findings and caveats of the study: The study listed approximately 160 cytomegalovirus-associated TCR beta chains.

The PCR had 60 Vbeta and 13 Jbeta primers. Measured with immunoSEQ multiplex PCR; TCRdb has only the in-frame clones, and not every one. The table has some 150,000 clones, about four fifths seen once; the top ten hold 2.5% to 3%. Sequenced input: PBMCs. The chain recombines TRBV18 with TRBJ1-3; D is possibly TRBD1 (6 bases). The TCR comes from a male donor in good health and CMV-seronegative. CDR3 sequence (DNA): TGTGCCAGCTCACCAACCACAGGGACCCTGCGAAACACCATATATTTT. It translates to CASSPTTGTLRNTIYF.